This T cell receptor beta chain is drawn from a study of blood T cell repertoires in COVID-19. Seattle's cohort entered during active infection and was followed longitudinally. As processed by the authors: Estimation of nucleated cell counts relied on the amplification of reference gene primers. The method was immunoSEQ multiplex PCR; TCRdb's version includes in-frame clones alone and lacks a portion of them. For V, J and clone size, that table is used; D and trimming come from the DNA. The table shows 300,000 to 450,000 clones, with 80% to 90% occurring only once. The specimen sequenced was peripheral blood. The TCR comes from a woman in her sixties or seventies with COVID-19, enrolled during active disease.

CDR3 in amino acids: CASSVQSQASSGNTIYF. The DNA of the CDR3 is TGTGCCAGCAGCGTACAGAGCCAAGCGAGCTCTGGAAACACCATATATTTT. This rearrangement joins TRBV9 to TRBJ1-3; no clear D gene. The CDR3 runs to 17 residues. CDR1 is SGDLS and CDR2 is YYNGEE in the germline V gene. V shed 1 base and J shed 0 bases, with 14 bases lying between them.